The rows below give T cell receptor beta chains drawn from one sample of a study of T cell responses to AZD1222 COVID-19 vaccine. Produced via immunoSEQ multiplex PCR; TCRdb's table is partial and in-frame only. The sample carries 80,000 to 95,000 clones, around nine tenths recorded once. The source was peripheral blood, collected 28 days after the second AZD1222 dose. These receptors originate from an adult who received the AZD1222 COVID-19 vaccine. Both conserved end residues are part of each CDR3. D genes are given only for firm matches. Size is omitted from some rows. Given values are once, few, many or a class for expanded clones.

CDR3aa: CASSLDLSQSGTQYF
CDR3nt: TGTGCCAGCAGCTTAGATCTTTCTCAATCTGGGACCCAGTACTTC
len: 15
abundance: NA
j_gene: TRBJ2-5
d_gene: NA
v_gene: TRBV11-2

CDR3aa: CASSQVGYKNYGYTF
CDR3nt: TGTGCCAGCAGCCAAGTGGGGTATAAAAACTATGGCTACACCTTC
len: 15
abundance: once
j_gene: TRBJ1-2
d_gene: NA
v_gene: TRBV3-1/TRBV3-2

CDR3aa: CASSFGGQGDEAFF
CDR3nt: TGCGCCAGCAGCTTCGGGGGGCAGGGAGATGAAGCTTTCTTT
len: 14
abundance: NA
j_gene: TRBJ1-1
d_gene: NA
v_gene: TRBV5-1

CDR3aa: CASSLSSNSPLHF
CDR3nt: TGTGCCAGCAGCTTATCCTCGAATTCACCCCTCCACTTT
len: 13
abundance: once
j_gene: TRBJ1-6
d_gene: NA
v_gene: TRBV7-3

CDR3aa: CASSGTGSNEKLFF
CDR3nt: TGTGCCAGCAGTGGGACAGGGAGTAATGAAAAACTGTTTTTT
len: 14
abundance: NA
j_gene: TRBJ1-4
d_gene: TRBD1
v_gene: TRBV27

CDR3aa: CASSFRWQGIYNEQFF
CDR3nt: TGTGCCAGCAGCTTTCGGTGGCAGGGCATTTACAATGAGCAGTTCTTC
len: 16
abundance: NA
j_gene: TRBJ2-1
d_gene: NA
v_gene: TRBV7-2

CDR3aa: CASSAPGGRNTIYF
CDR3nt: TGTGCCAGCAGCGCTCCGGGGGGCAGAAACACCATATATTTT
len: 14
abundance: once
j_gene: TRBJ1-3
d_gene: NA
v_gene: TRBV7-2

CDR3aa: CASSQIGQGNQPQHF
CDR3nt: TGTGCCAGCAGCCAAATTGGACAGGGCAATCAGCCCCAGCATTTT
len: 15
abundance: NA
j_gene: TRBJ1-5
d_gene: TRBD1
v_gene: TRBV2

CDR3aa: CASSPRPGSYEQYF
CDR3nt: TGTGCCAGCAGCCCACGACCCGGCTCCTACGAGCAGTACTTC
len: 14
abundance: NA
j_gene: TRBJ2-7
d_gene: NA
v_gene: TRBV7-8

CDR3aa: CASSLGTGSEAFF
CDR3nt: TGTGCCAGCAGCTTGGGGACAGGGAGCGAAGCTTTCTTT
len: 13
abundance: NA
j_gene: TRBJ1-1
d_gene: TRBD1
v_gene: TRBV11-1

CDR3aa: CASSQGIETYNEQFF
CDR3nt: TGTGCCAGCAGCCAAGGAATAGAAACCTACAATGAGCAGTTCTTC
len: 15
abundance: NA
j_gene: TRBJ2-1
d_gene: NA
v_gene: TRBV3-1/TRBV3-2

CDR3aa: CACRYSGADYEQYF
CDR3nt: TGTGCCTGTCGATATAGCGGGGCCGACTACGAGCAGTACTTC
len: 14
abundance: NA
j_gene: TRBJ2-7
d_gene: TRBD2
v_gene: TRBV30

CDR3aa: CASSREGARGEKLFF
CDR3nt: TGTGCCAGCAGCCGGGAGGGGGCGAGAGGGGAAAAACTGTTTTTT
len: 15
abundance: once
j_gene: TRBJ1-4
d_gene: TRBD1
v_gene: TRBV5-4

CDR3aa: CASSQRGRTYNEQFF
CDR3nt: TGTGCCAGCAGCCAGAGGGGGAGAACCTACAATGAGCAGTTCTTC
len: 15
abundance: once
j_gene: TRBJ2-1
d_gene: NA
v_gene: TRBV3-1/TRBV3-2

CDR3aa: CAISDSDTLNTEAFF
CDR3nt: TGTGCCATCAGTGATAGCGACACCCTGAACACTGAAGCTTTCTTT
len: 15
abundance: NA
j_gene: TRBJ1-1
d_gene: NA
v_gene: TRBV10-3

CDR3aa: CASRSDRMNTEAFF
CDR3nt: TGTGCCAGCAGATCGGACAGGATGAACACTGAAGCTTTCTTT
len: 14
abundance: NA
j_gene: TRBJ1-1
d_gene: TRBD1
v_gene: TRBV6-6